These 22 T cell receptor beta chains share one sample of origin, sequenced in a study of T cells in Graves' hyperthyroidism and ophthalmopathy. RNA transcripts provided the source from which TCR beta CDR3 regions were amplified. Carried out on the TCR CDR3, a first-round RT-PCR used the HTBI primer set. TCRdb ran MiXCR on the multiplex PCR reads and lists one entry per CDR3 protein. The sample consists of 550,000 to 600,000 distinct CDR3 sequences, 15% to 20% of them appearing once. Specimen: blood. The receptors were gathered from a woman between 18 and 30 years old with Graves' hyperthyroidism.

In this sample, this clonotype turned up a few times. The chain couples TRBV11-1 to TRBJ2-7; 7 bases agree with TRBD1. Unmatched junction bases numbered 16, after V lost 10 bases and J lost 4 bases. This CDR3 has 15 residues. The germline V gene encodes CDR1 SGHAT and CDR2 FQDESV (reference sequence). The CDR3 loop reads CATSRIGTAVYEQYF. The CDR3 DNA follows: TGTGCCACGAGTCGAATCGGGACAGCAGTTTACGAGCAGTACTTC.

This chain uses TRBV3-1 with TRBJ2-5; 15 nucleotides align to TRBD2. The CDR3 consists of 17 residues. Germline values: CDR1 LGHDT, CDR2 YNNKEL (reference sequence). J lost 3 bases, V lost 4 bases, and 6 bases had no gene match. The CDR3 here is CASSLGLAGGPEETQYF. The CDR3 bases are TGTGCCAGCAGCCTCGGACTAGCGGGAGGGCCGGAAGAGACCCAGTACTTC.

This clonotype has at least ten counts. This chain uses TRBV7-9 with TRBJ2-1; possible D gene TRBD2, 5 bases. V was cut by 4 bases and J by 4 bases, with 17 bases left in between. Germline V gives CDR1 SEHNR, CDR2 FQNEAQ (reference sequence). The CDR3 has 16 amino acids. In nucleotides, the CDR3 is TGTGCCAGCAGCTCGTTAGCGAGTGGGATTTACAATGAGCAGTTCTTC. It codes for CASSSLASGIYNEQFF.

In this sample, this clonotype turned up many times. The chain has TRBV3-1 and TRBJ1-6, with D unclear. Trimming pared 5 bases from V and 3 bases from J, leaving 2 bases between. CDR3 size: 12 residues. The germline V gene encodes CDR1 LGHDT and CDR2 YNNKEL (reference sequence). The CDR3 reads CASSYYNSPLHF. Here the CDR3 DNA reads TGTGCCAGCAGCTACTATAATTCACCCCTCCACTTT.

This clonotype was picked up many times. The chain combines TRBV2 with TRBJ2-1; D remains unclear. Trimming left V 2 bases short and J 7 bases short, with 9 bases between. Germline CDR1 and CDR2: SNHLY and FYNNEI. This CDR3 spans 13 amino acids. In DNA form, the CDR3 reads TGTGCCAGCAGTGAACGAGGTGGGAATGAGCAGTTCTTC. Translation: CASSERGGNEQFF.

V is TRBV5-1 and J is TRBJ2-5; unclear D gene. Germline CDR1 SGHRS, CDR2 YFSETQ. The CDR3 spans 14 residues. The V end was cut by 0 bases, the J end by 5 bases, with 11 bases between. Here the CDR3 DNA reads TGCGCCAGCAGCTTGGTGGACCGGGCGGAGACCCAGTACTTC. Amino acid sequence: CASSLVDRAETQYF.

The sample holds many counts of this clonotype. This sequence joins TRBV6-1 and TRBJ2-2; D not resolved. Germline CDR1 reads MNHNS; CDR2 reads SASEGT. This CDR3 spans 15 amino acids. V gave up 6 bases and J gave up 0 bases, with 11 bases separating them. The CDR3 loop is CASSGSQTNTGELFF. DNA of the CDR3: TGTGCCAGCAGCGGAAGTCAGACGAACACCGGGGAGCTGTTTTTT.

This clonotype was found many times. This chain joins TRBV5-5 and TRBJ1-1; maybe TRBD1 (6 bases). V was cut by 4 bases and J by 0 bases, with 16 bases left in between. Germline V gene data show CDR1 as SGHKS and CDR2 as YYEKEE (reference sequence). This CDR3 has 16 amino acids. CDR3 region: CASSPRPDRLNTEAFF. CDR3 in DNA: TGTGCCAGCAGCCCCAGACCTGACAGGTTGAACACTGAAGCTTTCTTT.

CDR3 DNA sequence: TGTGCCAGCAGCTTAGCCAGGAGCGGCTATGGCTACACCTTC. This codes for CASSLARSGYGYTF. V is TRBV7-9 and J is TRBJ1-2; no reliable D call. The CDR3 is 14 residues long. Germline assignment: CDR1 SEHNR and CDR2 FQNEAQ (reference sequence). Trimming cost V 0 bases and J 4 bases, with 9 bases left between them.

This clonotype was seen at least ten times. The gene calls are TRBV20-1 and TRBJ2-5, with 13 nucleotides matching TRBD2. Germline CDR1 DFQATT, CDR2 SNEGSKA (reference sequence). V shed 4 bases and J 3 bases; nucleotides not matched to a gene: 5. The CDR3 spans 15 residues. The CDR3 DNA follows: TGCAGTGCTACTGGACTAGCGGGAGCGGAAGAGACCCAGTACTTC. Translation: CSATGLAGAEETQYF.

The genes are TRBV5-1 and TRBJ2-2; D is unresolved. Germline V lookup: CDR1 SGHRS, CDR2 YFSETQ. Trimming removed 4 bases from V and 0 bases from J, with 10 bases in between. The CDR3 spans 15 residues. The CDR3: CASSLGSPNTGELFF. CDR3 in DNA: TGCGCCAGCAGCCTCGGAAGCCCGAACACCGGGGAGCTGTTTTTT. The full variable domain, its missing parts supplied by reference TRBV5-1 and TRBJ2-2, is KAGVTQTPRYLIKTRGQQVTLSCSPISGHRSVSWYQQTPGQGLQFLFEYFSETQRNKGNFPGRFSGRQFSNSRSEMNVSTLELGDSALYLCASSLGSPNTGELFFGEGSRLTVL.

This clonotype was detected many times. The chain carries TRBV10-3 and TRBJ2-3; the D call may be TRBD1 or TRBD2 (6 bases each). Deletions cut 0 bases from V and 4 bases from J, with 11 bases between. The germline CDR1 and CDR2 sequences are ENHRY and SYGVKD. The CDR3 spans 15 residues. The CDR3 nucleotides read TGTGCCATCAGTGAGTCCTACAGGGAGGCAGATACGCAGTATTTT. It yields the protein CAISESYREADTQYF.

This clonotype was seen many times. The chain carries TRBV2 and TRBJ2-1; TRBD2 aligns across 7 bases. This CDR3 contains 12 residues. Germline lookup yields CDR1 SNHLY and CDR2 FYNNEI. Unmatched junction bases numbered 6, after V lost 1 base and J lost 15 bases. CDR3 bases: TGTGCCAGCAGTGAAGAGCTAGCGGCCAGGTTCTTC. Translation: CASSEELAARFF.

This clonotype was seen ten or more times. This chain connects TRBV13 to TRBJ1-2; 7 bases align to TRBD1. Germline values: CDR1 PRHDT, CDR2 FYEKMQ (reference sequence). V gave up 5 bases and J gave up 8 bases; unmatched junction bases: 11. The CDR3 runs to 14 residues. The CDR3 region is CASSRDVGGEGYTF. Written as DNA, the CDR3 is TGTGCCAGCAGCCGCGACGTAGGGGGCGAAGGCTACACCTTC.

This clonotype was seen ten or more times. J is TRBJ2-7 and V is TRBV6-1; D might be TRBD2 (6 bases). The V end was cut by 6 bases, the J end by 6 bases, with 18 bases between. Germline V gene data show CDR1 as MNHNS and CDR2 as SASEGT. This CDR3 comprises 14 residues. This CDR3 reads CASSRSGEPPEQYF. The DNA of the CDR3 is TGTGCCAGCAGCCGGTCGGGGGAACCTCCCGAGCAGTACTTC.

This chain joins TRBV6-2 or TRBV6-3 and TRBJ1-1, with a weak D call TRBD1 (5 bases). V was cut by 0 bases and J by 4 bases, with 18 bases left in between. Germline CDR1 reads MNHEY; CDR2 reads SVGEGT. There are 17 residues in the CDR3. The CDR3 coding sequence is TGTGCCAGCAGTTACTCGGTCCGGGCCCCGGGGGGCACTGAAGCTTTCTTT. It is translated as CASSYSVRAPGGTEAFF.

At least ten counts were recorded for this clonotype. The CDR3 here is CASIPRGRGGSYNEQFF. DNA of the CDR3: TGTGCCAGCATCCCCAGAGGGCGGGGTGGCTCCTACAATGAGCAGTTCTTC. This chain uses TRBV11-2 with TRBJ2-1, with D possibly being TRBD2 (6 bases). Germline CDR1 is SGHAT and CDR2 is FQNNGV. The CDR3 covers 17 residues. V lost 7 bases and J 0 bases, leaving 19 bases between the germline ends.

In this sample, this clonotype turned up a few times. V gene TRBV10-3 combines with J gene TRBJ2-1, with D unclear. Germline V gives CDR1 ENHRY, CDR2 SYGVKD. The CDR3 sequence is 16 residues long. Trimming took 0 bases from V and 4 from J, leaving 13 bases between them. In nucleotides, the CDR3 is TGTGCCATCAGTGAGTCTACCGGGCCCCTTTACAATGAGCAGTTCTTC. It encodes CAISESTGPLYNEQFF.

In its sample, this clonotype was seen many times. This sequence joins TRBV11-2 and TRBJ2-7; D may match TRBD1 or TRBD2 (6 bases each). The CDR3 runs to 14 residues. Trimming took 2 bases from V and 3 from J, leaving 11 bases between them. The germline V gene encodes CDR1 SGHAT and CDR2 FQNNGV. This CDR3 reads CASSLSRGGYEQYF. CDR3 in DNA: TGTGCCAGCAGCTTAAGCAGGGGAGGCTACGAGCAGTACTTC.

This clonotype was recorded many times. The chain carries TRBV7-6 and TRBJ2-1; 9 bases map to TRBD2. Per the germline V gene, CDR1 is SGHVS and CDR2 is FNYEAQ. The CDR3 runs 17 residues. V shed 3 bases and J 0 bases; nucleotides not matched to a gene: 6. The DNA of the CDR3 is TGTGCCAGCAGCTTCCCTAGCGGGACGACCTCCTACAATGAGCAGTTCTTC. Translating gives CASSFPSGTTSYNEQFF.

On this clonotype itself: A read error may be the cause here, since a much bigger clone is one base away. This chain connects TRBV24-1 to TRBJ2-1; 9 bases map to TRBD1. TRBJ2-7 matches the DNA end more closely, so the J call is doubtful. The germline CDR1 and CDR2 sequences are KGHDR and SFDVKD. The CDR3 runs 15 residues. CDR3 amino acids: CATSDADRGYNEQYF. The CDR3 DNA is TGTGCCACCAGTGATGCGGACAGGGGCTACAATGAGCAGTACTTC.

CDR3 in amino acids: CASSESLGAEQYF. The CDR3 DNA is TGCGCCAGCAGTGAGTCCTTAGGGGCCGAGCAGTACTTC. The rearrangement links TRBV10-2 to TRBJ2-7, with TRBD1 as a possible D gene (5 bases). Germline CDR1 is WSHSY and CDR2 is SAAADI. V shed 0 bases and J shed 6 bases, with 9 bases lying between them. The length of the CDR3 is 13 residues.